This T cell receptor (beta chain) was found in a study of CD8 T cells in ankylosing spondylitis. Study-level findings and limits: Ankylosing spondylitis blood appeared to carry a characteristic TCR beta motif of roughly 8 highly homologous variants. Previously reported in reactive arthritis synovial fluid and blood were some of the motif variants.

CDR3 size: 14 residues. V lost 6 bases to trimming and J lost 8 bases; unmatched junction nucleotides: 8. Remarks on this clonotype: The antigen remains unidentified.

Quantitative 5'-RACE with molecular barcodes produced the TCR beta libraries. MiXCR, applied by TCRdb to the 5' RACE reads, yields one record per CDR3 protein. The sample comprises approximately 200,000 distinct CDR3 sequences, over 10% of which are singletons, and approximately 10% rests with the top ten. The gene calls are TRBV6-7 and TRBJ1-4; 8 bases fit TRBD1. TRBV6-7 is given ORF status, its function remaining uncertain. Sequencing was performed on blood, either unsorted or a sorted T cell fraction (not recorded which). The sequence was obtained from a female donor with ankylosing spondylitis or in good health (not recorded which). As DNA, the CDR3 is TGTGCCAGCAGATTAAAGGACAGGGACGAAAAACTGTTTTTT. This translates into CASRLKDRDEKLFF.